This TCR beta chain was identified in a study of blood T cell repertoires in COVID-19. Germline CDR1 LGHNA, CDR2 YSLEER. The junction had 5 bases not matched to a gene; V was cut back by 0 bases and J by 9 bases. This CDR3 has 16 amino acids. Profiled with immunoSEQ multiplex PCR; TCRdb holds only in-frame clones, not every one. The sample lists about 30,000 clones, around 67% occurring once. Material: peripheral blood. V gene TRBV4-3 combines with J gene TRBJ1-6, with 10 bases that match TRBD1. This clonotype was sampled from a human donor in a cohort sampled during active COVID-19. CDR3 in amino acids: CASSQERTGGISPLHF. CDR3 DNA: TGCGCCAGCAGCCAAGAAAGGACAGGGGGAATTTCACCCCTCCACTTT.